A single sample is the source of the 12 T cell receptor beta chains below, sequenced in a study of OX40 agonist ivuxolimab in advanced cancers. To prepare the library, the immunoSEQ multiplex PCR assay was applied. This is the immuneACCESS table as TCRdb keeps it, with only in-frame sequences that have V and J called. A part of the clones is gone; compared with another copy, unresolved V genes explain less than half, and the rest is unexplained. Within this sample are approximately 61,000 clones, with roughly 90% of them counted one time only. Over 15% of the sample comes from the top ten. The source material was CD4+ or CD8+ T cells sorted from blood, sampled in a trial of the OX40 agonist ivuxolimab. The source is an adult with an advanced solid tumor such as melanoma, head and neck, liver or kidney cancer.

The rearrangement uses TRBV6-5 and TRBJ2-7; D remains ambiguous. This CDR3 is 14 amino acids long. CDR1 MNHEY and CDR2 SVGAGI come from the germline V gene. The V end was cut by 2 bases, the J end by 7 bases, with 15 bases between. Written as DNA, the CDR3 is TGTGCCAGCAGTTACCAGCCCCCACCCAAGGAGCAGTACTTC. Translated, it gives CASSYQPPPKEQYF.

The chain couples TRBV19 to TRBJ1-3; perhaps TRBD1 as D (5 bases). Per the germline V gene, CDR1 is LNHDA and CDR2 is SQIVND (reference sequence). The V end was cut by 5 bases, the J end by 0 bases, with 11 bases between. The length of the CDR3 is 15 residues. The DNA for the CDR3 is TGTGCCAGTAGTTCTGGGGCGGGCTCTGGAAACACCATATATTTT. It yields the protein CASSSGAGSGNTIYF.

The J gene is TRBJ1-2, the V gene TRBV19; possible D gene TRBD1, 6 bases. Germline V gene sequence: CDR1 LNHDA, CDR2 SQIVND (reference sequence). Trimming removed 5 bases from V and 8 bases from J, with 18 bases in between. The CDR3 runs 14 residues. The CDR3 spells CASSRDIGTWGYTF. CDR3 nucleotide sequence: TGTGCCAGTAGTCGGGACATCGGGACGTGGGGCTACACCTTC.

The chain recombines TRBV15 with TRBJ2-7; tentatively, D is TRBD1 or TRBD2 (5 bases each). Trimming removed 8 bases at V and 2 bases at J, with 16 bases between. Germline lookup yields CDR1 LNHNV and CDR2 YYDKDF (reference sequence). The CDR3 is 14 residues long. The CDR3 region has the DNA TGTGCCACCGCGATGGGGGAAACCGCCTACGAGCAGTACTTC. This gives the protein CATAMGETAYEQYF. The full variable domain, in which reference TRBV15 and TRBJ2-7 provide the parts outside the CDR3, is DAMVIQNPRYQVTQFGKPVTLSCSQTLNHNVMYWYQQKSSQAPKLLFHYYDKDFNNEADTPDNFQSRRPNTSFCFLDIRSPGLGDTAMYLCATAMGETAYEQYFGPGTRLTVT.

The chain employs TRBV7-2 and TRBJ2-2, with 10 bases identical to TRBD2. The CDR3 sequence is 16 residues long. From germline, CDR1 is SGHTA and CDR2 FQGNSA. The J segment lost 6 bases and the V segment lost 1 base, leaving 5 bases of the junction unmatched. The CDR3 DNA reads as TGTGCCAGCAGCTTAGATCCTAGCGGGAGAGCCGGGGAGCTGTTTTTT. Translating it yields CASSLDPSGRAGELFF.

The rearrangement joins TRBV7-8 to TRBJ1-4; 7 bases are a match to TRBD1. Germline V CDR1 and CDR2: SGHVS, FQNEAQ. V lost 1 base and J lost 8; bases outside the gene matches: 7. The CDR3 length is 15 residues. The DNA for the CDR3 is TGTGCCAGCAGCTTAGGGGCAGGGGGAGAAGAAAAACTGTTTTTT. Amino acids: CASSLGAGGEEKLFF.

The rearrangement uses TRBV6-5 and TRBJ2-7, with D unresolved. Trimming took off 0 bases at V and 6 bases at J, with 15 bases between the two ends. Germline V gives CDR1 MNHEY, CDR2 SVGAGI. The CDR3 is 15 residues long. The CDR3 region is CASSYSNLGVGEQYF. The CDR3 DNA reads TGTGCCAGCAGTTACTCGAACCTAGGCGTAGGCGAGCAGTACTTC.

The chain links TRBV11-2 to TRBJ2-3, with 9 bases identical to TRBD1. V dropped 5 bases and J dropped 6; count of bases not matched to a gene: 12. Germline V CDR1 and CDR2: SGHAT, FQNNGV. The CDR3 has 16 residues. The CDR3 region is CASSHTPGQGLDTQYF. The CDR3 DNA sequence: TGTGCCAGCAGCCATACCCCGGGACAGGGTTTGGATACGCAGTATTTT.

The rearrangement links TRBV9 to TRBJ1-2; no clear D. V was cut by 8 bases and J by 3 bases, with 14 bases left in between. Germline assignment: CDR1 SGDLS and CDR2 YYNGEE. The CDR3 consists of 13 residues. The CDR3 coding sequence is TGTGCCAGTACCTCGACACCGGACTATGGCTACACCTTC. This translates into CASTSTPDYGYTF.

The chain has TRBV7-9 and TRBJ1-1; D is possibly TRBD1 (5 bases). This CDR3 contains 13 residues. The V end lost 5 bases, the J end lost 1 base, and 8 bases lay between the germline ends. Germline lookup yields CDR1 SEHNR and CDR2 FQNEAQ (reference sequence). The CDR3 nucleotides are TGTGCCAGCAGCCGGGACCCGAACACTGAAGCTTTCTTT. Translated: CASSRDPNTEAFF.

This chain connects TRBV5-1 to TRBJ2-1; 13 nucleotides agree with TRBD2. The CDR3 spans 18 residues. Per the germline V gene, CDR1 is SGHRS and CDR2 is YFSETQ. Losses at the gene ends were 2 bases for V and 3 bases for J; bases not matched to a gene: 8. In DNA form, the CDR3 reads TGCGCCAGCAGCTTAGGACTAGCGGGAGTCCAACTCTACAATGAGCAGTTCTTC. Its translation is CASSLGLAGVQLYNEQFF.

This sequence joins TRBV27 and TRBJ2-1; D may be TRBD2 (5 bases). This CDR3 has 17 amino acids. The V end was cut by 1 base, the J end by 7 bases, with 20 bases between. The germline V gene encodes CDR1 MNHEY and CDR2 SMNVEV (reference sequence). CDR3 nucleotide sequence: TGTGCCAGCAGTTTATGGGTTGACGGCGGGCGCGAGAATGAGCAGTTCTTC. Its translation: CASSLWVDGGRENEQFF.